This T cell receptor beta chain was sequenced in a study of human T cells and chemical hapten exposure. Looking at the study overall: Sensitizing treatment utilized 2% DPC over an approximately 2 cm by approximately 2 cm portion of upper inner arm skin.

TCRdb used MiXCR to reprocess the RACE reads, holding one entry per CDR3 protein. The sample carries 270,000 or so distinct CDR3 sequences, roughly 8% recorded once. In germline, CDR1 is WSHSY, CDR2 SAAADI. The CDR3 length is 14 residues. V dropped 3 bases and J dropped 5; count of bases not matched to a gene: 6. Sample time point: pre-sensitization, week 0. Treatment here: therapeutic diphenylcyclopropenone sensitization with weekly scalp DPC. Donors were 18 to 70-year-old alopecia patients suitable for DPC. The sequence was collected from a man younger than 35 with alopecia areata. Some clones in this sample may be carry-over from other donors' samples. The rearrangement links TRBV10-2 to TRBJ1-1; 7 bases are a match to TRBD1. Sequenced material: whole blood, taken in connection with sensitization to the hapten diphenylcyclopropenone (DPC). The CDR3, as DNA: TGCGCCAGCAGTGAATGGCAGGGGGAAACTGAAGCTTTCTTT. Protein sequence: CASSEWQGETEAFF.